The clone carrying this T cell receptor (beta chain) has more than one count but fewer than ten. This entry is derived from a study of blood T cell repertoires in COVID-19. Study details: The United States, Italy and Spain were the sources of the acute and convalescent COVID-19 samples. Sources were T cells, B-cell-depleted T cells, or PBMCs; the material itself was cDNA or gDNA.

Authors' processing steps: Amplified reference gene primers provided the basis for estimating nucleated cell counts. The protocol was immunoSEQ multiplex PCR, while the TCRdb copy is restricted to in-frame clones and leaves out a portion. D and trimming were read from the DNA, whereas the V and J calls and clone size are those reported in that table. This repertoire shows over 70,000 clones, 70% to 80% found once; its top ten account for about half. Material for sequencing was peripheral blood. The receptor's source is a human donor in a cohort sampled during active COVID-19.

The CDR3 sequence is CASSLWGGSSYNEQFF. The CDR3 DNA reads as TGTGCCAGCAGTTTATGGGGTGGGAGCTCCTACAATGAGCAGTTCTTC. The chain uses TRBV28 and TRBJ2-1; tentatively, D is TRBD2 (5 bases). The germline V and J ends were trimmed by 0 bases and 0 bases, with 9 bases remaining between them. The V gene's germline CDR1 is MDHEN and CDR2 SYDVKM. This CDR3 comprises 16 residues. Looking up the rest from reference TRBV28 and TRBJ2-1 gives the full variable domain: DVKVTQSSRYLVKRTGEKVFLECVQDMDHENMFWYRQDPGLGLRLIYFSYDVKMKEKGDIPEGYSVSREKKERFSLILESASTNQTSMYLCASSLWGGSSYNEQFFGPGTRLTVL.